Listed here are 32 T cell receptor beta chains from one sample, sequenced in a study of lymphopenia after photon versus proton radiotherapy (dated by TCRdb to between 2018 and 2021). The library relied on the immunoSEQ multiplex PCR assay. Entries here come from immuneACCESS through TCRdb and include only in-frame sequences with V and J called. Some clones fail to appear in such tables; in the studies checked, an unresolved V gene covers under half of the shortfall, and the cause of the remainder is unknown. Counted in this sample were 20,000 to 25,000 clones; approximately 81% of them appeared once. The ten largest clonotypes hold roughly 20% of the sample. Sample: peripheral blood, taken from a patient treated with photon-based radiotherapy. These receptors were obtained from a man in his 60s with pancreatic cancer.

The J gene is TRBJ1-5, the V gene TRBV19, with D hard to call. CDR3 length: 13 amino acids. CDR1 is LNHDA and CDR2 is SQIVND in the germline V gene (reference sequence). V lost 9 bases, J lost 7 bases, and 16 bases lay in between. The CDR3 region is CASLPQGGQPQHF. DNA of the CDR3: TGTGCCAGCCTCCCCCAAGGAGGACAGCCCCAGCATTTT.

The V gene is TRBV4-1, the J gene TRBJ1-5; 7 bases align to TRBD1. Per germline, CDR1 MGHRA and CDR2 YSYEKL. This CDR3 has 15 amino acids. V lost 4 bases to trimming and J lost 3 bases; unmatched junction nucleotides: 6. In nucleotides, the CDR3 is TGCGCCAGCAGCCCCCGACAGGGCCCCAATCAGCCCCAGCATTTT. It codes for CASSPRQGPNQPQHF.

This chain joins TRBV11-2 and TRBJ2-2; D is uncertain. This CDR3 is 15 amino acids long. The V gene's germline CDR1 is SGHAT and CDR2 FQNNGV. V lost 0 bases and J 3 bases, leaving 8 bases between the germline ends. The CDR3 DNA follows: TGTGCCAGCAGCTTAGAAGGCTTTCACACCGGGGAGCTGTTTTTT. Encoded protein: CASSLEGFHTGELFF.

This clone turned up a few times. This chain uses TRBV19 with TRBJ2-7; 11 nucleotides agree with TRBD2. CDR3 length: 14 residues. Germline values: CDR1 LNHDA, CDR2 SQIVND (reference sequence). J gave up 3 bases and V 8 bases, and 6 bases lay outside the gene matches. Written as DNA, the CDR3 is TGTGCCAGTCGATCGACTAGCGGGGACTACGAGCAGTACTTC. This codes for CASRSTSGDYEQYF.

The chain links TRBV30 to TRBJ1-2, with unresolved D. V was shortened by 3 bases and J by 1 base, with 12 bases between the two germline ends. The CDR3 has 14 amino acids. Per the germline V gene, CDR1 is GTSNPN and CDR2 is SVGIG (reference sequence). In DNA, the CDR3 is TGTGCCTGGAGCTCGCCGCCTTTTAACTATGGCTACACCTTC. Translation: CAWSSPPFNYGYTF.

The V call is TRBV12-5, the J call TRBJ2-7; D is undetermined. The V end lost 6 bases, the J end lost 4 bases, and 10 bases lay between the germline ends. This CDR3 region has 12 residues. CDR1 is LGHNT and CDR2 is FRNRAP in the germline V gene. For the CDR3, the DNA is TGTGCTAGTGGGGGCCCTTGGTACGAGCAGTACTTC. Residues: CASGGPWYEQYF. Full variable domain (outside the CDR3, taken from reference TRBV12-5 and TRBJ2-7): DARVTQTPRHKVTEMGQEVTMRCQPILGHNTVFWYRQTMMQGLELLAYFRNRAPLDDSGMPKDRFSAEMPDATLATLKIQPSEPRDSAVYFCASGGPWYEQYFGPGTRLTVT.

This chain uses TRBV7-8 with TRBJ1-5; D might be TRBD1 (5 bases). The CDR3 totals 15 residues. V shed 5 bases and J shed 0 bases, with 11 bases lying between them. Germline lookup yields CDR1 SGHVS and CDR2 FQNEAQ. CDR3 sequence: CASSPRQFSNQPQHF. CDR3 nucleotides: TGTGCCAGCAGCCCACGACAGTTTAGCAATCAGCCCCAGCATTTT.

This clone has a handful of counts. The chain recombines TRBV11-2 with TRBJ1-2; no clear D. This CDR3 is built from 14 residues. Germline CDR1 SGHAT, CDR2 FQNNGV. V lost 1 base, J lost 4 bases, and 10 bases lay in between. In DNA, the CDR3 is TGTGCCAGCAGCTTAGGTACAGAACTCTATGGCTACACCTTC. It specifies CASSLGTELYGYTF. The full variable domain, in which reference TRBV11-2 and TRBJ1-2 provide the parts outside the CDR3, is EAGVAQSPRYKIIEKRQSVAFWCNPISGHATLYWYQQILGQGPKLLIQFQNNGVVDDSQLPKDRFSAERLKGVDSTLKIQPAKLEDSAVYLCASSLGTELYGYTFGSGTRLTVV.

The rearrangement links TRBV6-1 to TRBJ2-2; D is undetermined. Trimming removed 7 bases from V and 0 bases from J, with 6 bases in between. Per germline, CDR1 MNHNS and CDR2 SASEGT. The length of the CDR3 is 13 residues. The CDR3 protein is CASTTTNTGELFF. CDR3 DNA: TGTGCCAGCACTACAACGAACACCGGGGAGCTGTTTTTT.

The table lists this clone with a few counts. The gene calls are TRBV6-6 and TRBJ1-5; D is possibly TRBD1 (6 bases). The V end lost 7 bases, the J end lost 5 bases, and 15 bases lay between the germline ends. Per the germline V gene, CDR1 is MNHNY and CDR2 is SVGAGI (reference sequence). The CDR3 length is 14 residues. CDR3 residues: CASTPGHQDQPQHF. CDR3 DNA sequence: TGTGCCAGCACCCCGGGACACCAGGATCAGCCCCAGCATTTT.

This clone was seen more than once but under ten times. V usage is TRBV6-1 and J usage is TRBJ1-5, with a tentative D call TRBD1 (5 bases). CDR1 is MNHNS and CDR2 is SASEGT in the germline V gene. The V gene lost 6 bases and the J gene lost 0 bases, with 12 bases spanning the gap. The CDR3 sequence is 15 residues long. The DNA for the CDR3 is TGTGCCAGCAGAGTCACAGGCGATAGCAATCAGCCCCAGCATTTT. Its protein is CASRVTGDSNQPQHF.

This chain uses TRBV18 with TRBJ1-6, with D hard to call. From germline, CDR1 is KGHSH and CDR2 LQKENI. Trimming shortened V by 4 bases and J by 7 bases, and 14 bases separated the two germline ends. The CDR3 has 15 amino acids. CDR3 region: CASSLSGSINSPLHF. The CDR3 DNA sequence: TGTGCCAGCTCACTCTCGGGCAGTATCAATTCACCCCTCCACTTT.

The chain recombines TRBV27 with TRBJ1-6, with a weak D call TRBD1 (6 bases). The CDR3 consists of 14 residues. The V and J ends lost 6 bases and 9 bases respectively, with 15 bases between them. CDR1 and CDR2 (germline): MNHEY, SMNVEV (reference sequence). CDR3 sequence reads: CASSQGRRTSPLHF. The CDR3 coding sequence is TGTGCCAGCAGCCAGGGGCGTCGAACTTCACCCCTCCACTTT.

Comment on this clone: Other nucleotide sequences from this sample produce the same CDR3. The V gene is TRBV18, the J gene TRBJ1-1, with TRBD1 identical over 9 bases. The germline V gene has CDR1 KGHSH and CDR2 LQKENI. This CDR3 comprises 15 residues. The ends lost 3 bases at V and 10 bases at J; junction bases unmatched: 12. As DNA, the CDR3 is TGTGCCAGCTCACCTGGGATGGGACAGGGAATAGGAGCTTTCTTT. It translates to CASSPGMGQGIGAFF.

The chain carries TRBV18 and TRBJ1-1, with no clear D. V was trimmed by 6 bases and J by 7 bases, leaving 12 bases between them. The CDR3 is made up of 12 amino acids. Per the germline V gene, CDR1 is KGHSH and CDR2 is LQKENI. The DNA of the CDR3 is TGTGCCAGCTCGGAAGAGGAGGTTGAAGCTTTCTTT. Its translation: CASSEEEVEAFF.

In DNA form, the CDR3 reads TGTGCCAGCAAAAATGTTGGGACAGCGAACACCGGGGAGCTGTTTTTT. As protein: CASKNVGTANTGELFF. The V and J genes are TRBV27 and TRBJ2-2; TRBD1 matches 7 bases. The V segment lost 7 bases and the J segment 0 bases; nucleotides outside the gene matches: 8. CDR3 length: 16 residues. Per the germline V gene, CDR1 is MNHEY and CDR2 is SMNVEV (reference sequence).

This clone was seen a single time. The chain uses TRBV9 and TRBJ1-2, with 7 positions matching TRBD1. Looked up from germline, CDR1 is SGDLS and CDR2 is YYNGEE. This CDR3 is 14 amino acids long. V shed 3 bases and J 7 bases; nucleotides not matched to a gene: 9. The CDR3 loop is CASSANQGVVGYTF. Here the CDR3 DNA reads TGTGCCAGCAGCGCAAATCAGGGGGTAGTTGGCTACACCTTC.

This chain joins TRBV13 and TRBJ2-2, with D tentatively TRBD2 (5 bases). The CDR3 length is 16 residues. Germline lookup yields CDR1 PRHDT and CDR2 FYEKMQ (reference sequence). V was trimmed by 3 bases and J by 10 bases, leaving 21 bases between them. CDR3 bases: TGTGCCAGCAGCTTTCAGGAGGCGTTGTTATTCGTGGAGCTGTTTTTT. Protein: CASSFQEALLFVELFF.

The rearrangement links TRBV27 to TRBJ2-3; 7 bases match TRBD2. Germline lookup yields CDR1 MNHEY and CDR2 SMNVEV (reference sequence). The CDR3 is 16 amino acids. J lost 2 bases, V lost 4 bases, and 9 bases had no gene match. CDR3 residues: CASSSSGTTPTDTQYF. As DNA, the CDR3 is TGTGCCAGCAGTTCCTCCGGGACTACGCCCACAGATACGCAGTATTTT.

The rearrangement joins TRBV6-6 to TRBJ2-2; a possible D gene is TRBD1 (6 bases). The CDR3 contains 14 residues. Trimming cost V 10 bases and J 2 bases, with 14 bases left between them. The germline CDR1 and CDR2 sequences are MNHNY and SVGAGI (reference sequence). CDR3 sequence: CATHREGNTGELFF. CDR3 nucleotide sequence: TGTGCCACCCACAGGGAAGGAAACACCGGGGAGCTGTTTTTT.

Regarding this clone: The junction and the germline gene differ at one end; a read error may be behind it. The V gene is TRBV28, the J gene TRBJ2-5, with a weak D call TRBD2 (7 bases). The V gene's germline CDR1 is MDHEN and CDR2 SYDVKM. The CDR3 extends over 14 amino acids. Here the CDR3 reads CTSSLPGGRKTQYF. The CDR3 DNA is TGTACCAGCAGTTTACCGGGGGGCCGAAAGACCCAGTACTTC.

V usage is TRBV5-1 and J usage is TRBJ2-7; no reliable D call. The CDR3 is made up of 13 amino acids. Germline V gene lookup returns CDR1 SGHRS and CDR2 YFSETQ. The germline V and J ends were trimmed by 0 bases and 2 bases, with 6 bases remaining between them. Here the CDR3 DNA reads TGCGCCAGCAGCTTGGCTAGAACCTACGAGCAGTACTTC. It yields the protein CASSLARTYEQYF.

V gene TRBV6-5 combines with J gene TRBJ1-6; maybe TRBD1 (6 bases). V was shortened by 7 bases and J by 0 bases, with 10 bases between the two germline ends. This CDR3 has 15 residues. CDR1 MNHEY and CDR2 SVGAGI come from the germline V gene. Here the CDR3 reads CASMDRYSYNSPLHF. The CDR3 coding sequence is TGTGCCAGCATGGACAGATACTCCTATAATTCACCCCTCCACTTT.

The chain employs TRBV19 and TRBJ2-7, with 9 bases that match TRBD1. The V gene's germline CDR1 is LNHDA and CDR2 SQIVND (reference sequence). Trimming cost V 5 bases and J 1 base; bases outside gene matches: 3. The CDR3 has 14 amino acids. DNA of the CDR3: TGTGCCAGTAGTCGGGGGACAGGGTCCTACGAGCAGTACTTC. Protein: CASSRGTGSYEQYF.

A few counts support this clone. Here the CDR3 reads CASSSPRGDRGREQYF. CDR3 bases: TGTGCCAGCAGCTCGCCCCGAGGCGACAGGGGGCGCGAGCAGTACTTC. The rearrangement uses TRBV5-6 and TRBJ2-7; 10 bases align to TRBD1. Trimming removed 3 bases from V and 6 bases from J; junction bases left unmatched: 12. The CDR3 sequence is 16 residues long. CDR1 SGHDT and CDR2 YYEEEE come from the germline V gene.

The CDR3 nucleotides are TGTGCCAGCAGTGAAGGTTGGTTGCGCAGGGCAATCTCACCCCTCCACTTT. Its protein product is CASSEGWLRRAISPLHF. The chain couples TRBV6-1 to TRBJ1-6; possibly TRBD1 for D (5 bases). Germline V lookup: CDR1 MNHNS, CDR2 SASEGT. The V gene lost 1 base and the J gene lost 10 bases, with 20 bases spanning the gap. The CDR3 sequence is 17 residues long.

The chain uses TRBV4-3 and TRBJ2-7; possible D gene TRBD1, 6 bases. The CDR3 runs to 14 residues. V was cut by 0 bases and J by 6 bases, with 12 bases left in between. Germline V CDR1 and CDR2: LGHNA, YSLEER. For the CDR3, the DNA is TGCGCCAGCAGCCAAGACAGGGGTTCGCTCGAGCAGTACTTC. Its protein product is CASSQDRGSLEQYF.

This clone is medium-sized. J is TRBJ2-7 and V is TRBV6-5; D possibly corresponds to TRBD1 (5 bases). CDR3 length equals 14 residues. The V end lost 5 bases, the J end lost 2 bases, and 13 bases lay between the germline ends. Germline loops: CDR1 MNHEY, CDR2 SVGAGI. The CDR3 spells CASSEDIGAYEQYF. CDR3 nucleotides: TGTGCCAGCAGTGAAGATATAGGGGCCTACGAGCAGTACTTC.

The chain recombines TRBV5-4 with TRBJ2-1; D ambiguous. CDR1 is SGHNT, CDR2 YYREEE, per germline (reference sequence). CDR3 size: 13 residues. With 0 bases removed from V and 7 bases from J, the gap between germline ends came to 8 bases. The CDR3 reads CASSLGGTNEQFF. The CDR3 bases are TGTGCCAGCAGCTTGGGCGGAACGAATGAGCAGTTCTTC.

As DNA, the CDR3 is TGTGCCAGCAGCGTAGGGGGGGAGGAGAATGAGCAGTTCTTC. Its protein is CASSVGGEENEQFF. V usage is TRBV9 and J usage is TRBJ2-1, with D possibly TRBD2 on 6 matching bases. CDR1 SGDLS and CDR2 YYNGEE come from the germline V gene. V was trimmed by 0 bases and J by 7 bases, leaving 11 bases between them. The CDR3 has 14 residues. Full variable domain (rest looked up from reference TRBV9 and TRBJ2-1): DSGVTQTPKHLITATGQRVTLRCSPRSGDLSVYWYQQSLDQGLQFLIQYYNGEERAKGNILERFSAQQFPDLHSELNLSSLELGDSALYFCASSVGGEENEQFFGPGTRLTVL.

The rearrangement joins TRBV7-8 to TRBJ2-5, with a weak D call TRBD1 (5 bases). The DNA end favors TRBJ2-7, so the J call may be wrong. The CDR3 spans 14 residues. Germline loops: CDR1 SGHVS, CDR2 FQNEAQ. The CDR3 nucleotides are TGTGCCAGCAGCTTAGAGGGCAGGGATATCGAGCAGTACTTC. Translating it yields CASSLEGRDIEQYF.

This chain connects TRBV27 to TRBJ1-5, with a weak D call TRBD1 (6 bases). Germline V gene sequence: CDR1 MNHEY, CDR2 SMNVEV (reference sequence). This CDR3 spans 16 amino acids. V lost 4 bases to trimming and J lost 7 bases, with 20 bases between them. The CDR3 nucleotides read TGTGCCAGCAGTTCAGGGGAGGACTACCTTCACCAGCCCCAGCATTTT. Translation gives CASSSGEDYLHQPQHF.